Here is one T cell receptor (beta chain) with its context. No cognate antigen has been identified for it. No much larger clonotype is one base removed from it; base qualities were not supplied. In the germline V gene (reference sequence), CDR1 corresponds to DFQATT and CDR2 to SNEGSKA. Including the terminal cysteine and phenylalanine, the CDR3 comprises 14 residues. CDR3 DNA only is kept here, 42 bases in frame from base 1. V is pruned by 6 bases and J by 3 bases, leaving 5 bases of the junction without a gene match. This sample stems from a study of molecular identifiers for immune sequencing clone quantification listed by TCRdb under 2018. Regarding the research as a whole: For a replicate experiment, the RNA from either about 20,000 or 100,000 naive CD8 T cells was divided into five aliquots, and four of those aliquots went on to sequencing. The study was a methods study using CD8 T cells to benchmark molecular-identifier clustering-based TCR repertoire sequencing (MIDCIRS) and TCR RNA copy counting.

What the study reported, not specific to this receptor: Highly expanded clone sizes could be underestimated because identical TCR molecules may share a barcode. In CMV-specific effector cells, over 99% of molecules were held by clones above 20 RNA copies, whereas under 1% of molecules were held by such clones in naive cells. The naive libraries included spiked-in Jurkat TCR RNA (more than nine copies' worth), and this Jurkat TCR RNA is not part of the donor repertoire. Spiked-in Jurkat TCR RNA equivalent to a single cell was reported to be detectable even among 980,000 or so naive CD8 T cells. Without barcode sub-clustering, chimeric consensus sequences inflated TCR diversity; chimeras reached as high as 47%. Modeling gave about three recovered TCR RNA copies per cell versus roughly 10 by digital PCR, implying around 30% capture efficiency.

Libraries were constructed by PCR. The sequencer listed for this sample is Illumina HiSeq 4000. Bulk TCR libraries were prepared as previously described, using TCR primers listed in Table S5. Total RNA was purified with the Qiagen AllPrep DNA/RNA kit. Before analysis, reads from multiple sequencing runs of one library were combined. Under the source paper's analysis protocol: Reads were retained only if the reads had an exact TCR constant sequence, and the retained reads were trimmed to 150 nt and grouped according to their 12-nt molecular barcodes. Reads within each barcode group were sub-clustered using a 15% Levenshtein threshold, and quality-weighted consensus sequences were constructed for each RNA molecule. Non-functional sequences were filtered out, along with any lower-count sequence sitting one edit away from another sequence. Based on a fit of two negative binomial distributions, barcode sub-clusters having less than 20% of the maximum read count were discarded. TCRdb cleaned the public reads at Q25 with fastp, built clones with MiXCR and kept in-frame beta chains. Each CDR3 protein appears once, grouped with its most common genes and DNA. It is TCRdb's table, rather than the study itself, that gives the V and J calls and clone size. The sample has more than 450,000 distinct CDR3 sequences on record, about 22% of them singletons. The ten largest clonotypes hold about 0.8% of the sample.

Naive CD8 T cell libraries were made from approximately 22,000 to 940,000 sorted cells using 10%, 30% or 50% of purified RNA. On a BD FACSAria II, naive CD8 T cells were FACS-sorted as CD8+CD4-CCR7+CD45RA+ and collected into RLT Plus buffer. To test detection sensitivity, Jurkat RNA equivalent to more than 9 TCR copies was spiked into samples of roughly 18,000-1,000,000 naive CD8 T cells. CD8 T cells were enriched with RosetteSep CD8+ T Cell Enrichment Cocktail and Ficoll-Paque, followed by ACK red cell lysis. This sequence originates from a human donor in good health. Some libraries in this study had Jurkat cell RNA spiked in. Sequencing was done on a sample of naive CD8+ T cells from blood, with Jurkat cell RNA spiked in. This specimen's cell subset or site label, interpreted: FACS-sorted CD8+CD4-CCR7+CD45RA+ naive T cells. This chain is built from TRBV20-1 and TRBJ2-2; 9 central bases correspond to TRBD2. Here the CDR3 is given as CSAWREGYTGELFF. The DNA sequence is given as TGCAGTGCGTGGCGGGAGGGTTACACCGGGGAGCTGTTTTTT.